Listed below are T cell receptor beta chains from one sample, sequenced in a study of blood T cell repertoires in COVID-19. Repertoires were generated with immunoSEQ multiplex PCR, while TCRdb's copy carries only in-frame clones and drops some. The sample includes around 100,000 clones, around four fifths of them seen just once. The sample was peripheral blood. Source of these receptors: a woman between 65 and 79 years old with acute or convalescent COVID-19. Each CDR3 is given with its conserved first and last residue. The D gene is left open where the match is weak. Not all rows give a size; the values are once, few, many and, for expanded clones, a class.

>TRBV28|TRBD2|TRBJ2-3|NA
TGTGCCAGCAGTTCCAGCGGGGGCGATCACACAGATACGCAGTATTTT
CASSSSGGDHTDTQYF
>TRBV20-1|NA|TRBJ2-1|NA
TGCAGTGCTTACAACAATGAGCAGTTCTTC
CSAYNNEQFF
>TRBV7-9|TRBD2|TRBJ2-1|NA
TGTGCCAGCACCCAGGACTTCCGGGGGGGCGGGGAGCAGTTCTTC
CASTQDFRGGGEQFF
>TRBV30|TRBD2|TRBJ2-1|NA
TGTGCCTGGAGTGGCCCCAGCGGGGGGGGTGATGAGCAGTTCTTC
CAWSGPSGGGDEQFF
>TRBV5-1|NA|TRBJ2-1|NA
TGCGCCAGCAGCTTGGGACCCTCTGGGGGCAGCTCCTACAATGAGCAGTTCTTC
CASSLGPSGGSSYNEQFF
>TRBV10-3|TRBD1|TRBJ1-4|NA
TGTGCCATCAGTGAGTCAGGGGGCGCTAATGAAAAACTGTTTTTT
CAISESGGANEKLFF
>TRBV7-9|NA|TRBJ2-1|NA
TGTGCCAGCAGCTTCGTCTCAGGGGCCGGCGATGAGCAGTTCTTC
CASSFVSGAGDEQFF
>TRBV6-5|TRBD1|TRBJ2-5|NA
TGTGCCAGCCGCAGACAGGGAATGGAGACCCAGTACTTC
CASRRQGMETQYF
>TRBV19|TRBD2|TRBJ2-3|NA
TGTGCCAGTAGTACCACTAGCGGGGGGGCCACAGATACGCAGTATTTT
CASSTTSGGATDTQYF
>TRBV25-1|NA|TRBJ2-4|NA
TGTGCCAGCAGTGAGGGGCTCTTTGGGGCCATTCAGTACTTC
CASSEGLFGAIQYF
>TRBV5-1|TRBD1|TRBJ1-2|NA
TGCGCCAGCAGCGGACAGGGGGCCAACTATGGCTACACCTTC
CASSGQGANYGYTF
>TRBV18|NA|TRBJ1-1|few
TGTGCCAGCTCACCGTCAGCGCTTAACACTGAAGCTTTCTTT
CASSPSALNTEAFF
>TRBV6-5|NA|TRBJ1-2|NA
TGTGCCAGCAAAGGGGTTGGCTACACCTTC
CASKGVGYTF
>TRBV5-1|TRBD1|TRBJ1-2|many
TGCGCCAGCAGCTGGGGTCCGGGACAGGGAGAGGTCCACTATGGCTACACCTTC
CASSWGPGQGEVHYGYTF
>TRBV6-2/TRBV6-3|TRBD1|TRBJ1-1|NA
TGTGCCAGCAGTATTACCGGGACAGAGACTGAAGCTTTCTTT
CASSITGTETEAFF
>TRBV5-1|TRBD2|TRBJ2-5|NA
TGCGCCAGCAGCTGGACTCCAGCGGGAGAGTACCAAGAGACCCAGTACTTC
CASSWTPAGEYQETQYF
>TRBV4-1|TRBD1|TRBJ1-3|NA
TGCGCCAGCAGCCAACCCGACAGGGCCGGAACTGGAAACACCATATATTTT
CASSQPDRAGTGNTIYF
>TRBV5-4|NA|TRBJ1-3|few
TGTGCCAGCAGCTTGGAGCGGGGAAACCCTGGAAACACCATATATTTT
CASSLERGNPGNTIYF
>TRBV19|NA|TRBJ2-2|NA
TGTGCCAGTAGTATAGATCAAGGGGGTGCGGGGGAGCTGTTTTTT
CASSIDQGGAGELFF
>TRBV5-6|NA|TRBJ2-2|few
TGTGCCAGCAGCTTGGCCTTGGAGGCTTGGAGGCCGTTTTTT
CASSLALEAWRPFF
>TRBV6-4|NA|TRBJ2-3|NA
TGTGCCAGCAGTGTCGACGGGGGATCAGCAGATACGCAGTATTTT
CASSVDGGSADTQYF
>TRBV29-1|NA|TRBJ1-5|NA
TGCAGCGTTGATCTAGGAGGTAATCAGCCCCAGCATTTT
CSVDLGGNQPQHF
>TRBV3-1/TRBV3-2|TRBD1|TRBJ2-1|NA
TGTGCCAGCAGCCAACCGTACAGGGGTACAGATGAGCAGTTCTTC
CASSQPYRGTDEQFF
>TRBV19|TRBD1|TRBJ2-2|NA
TGTGCCAGTAGTATTTTGCGGACAGGCTCCGGGGAGCTGTTTTTT
CASSILRTGSGELFF
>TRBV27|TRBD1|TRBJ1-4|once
TGTGCCAGCAGTTTAACCCCCGGGACAGAGAATGAAAAACTGTTTTTT
CASSLTPGTENEKLFF